This TCR beta chain appears in the sequencing data of a study of blood T cell repertoires in COVID-19. This clone was recorded only once. The Seattle patients, enrolled during active infection, were followed longitudinally. In germline, CDR1 is SGHNT, CDR2 YYREEE (reference sequence). Trimming took 1 base from V and 9 from J, leaving 5 bases between them. This CDR3 has 11 amino acids. Under the authors' procedure: Estimates of nucleated cell counts were drawn from the amplification of reference gene primers. The data were produced by immunoSEQ multiplex PCR, yet TCRdb's version contains in-frame clones alone and is incomplete. Clone size and the V and J calls come from that table; the DNA yielded D and trimming. This table has about 15,000 clones, roughly nine tenths appearing once.

Sequencing was carried out using peripheral blood. The receptor was derived from a woman aged 80 or older with COVID-19, enrolled during active disease. V gene TRBV5-4 combines with J gene TRBJ2-1; D ambiguous. CDR3 DNA: TGTGCCAGCAGCTTGCTAGGTGAGCAGTTCTTC. This translates into CASSLLGEQFF.